Listed below are T cell receptor beta chains from one sample, sequenced in a study of OX40 agonist ivuxolimab in advanced cancers. Clones were sequenced by immunoSEQ multiplex PCR, and TCRdb holds only the in-frame ones, with some missing. The table shows about 41,000 clones, with around 89% occurring only once. Sequencing was performed on CD4+ or CD8+ T cells sorted from blood, taken in a trial of the OX40 agonist ivuxolimab. Receptor source: an adult with an advanced solid tumor such as melanoma, head and neck, liver or kidney cancer. Each CDR3 is given with its conserved first and last residue. A D gene is named only where the DNA matches it firmly. Part of the rows lack a size; the others show once, few, many or a class for expanded clones.

d_gene	v_gene	j_gene	abundance	CDR3aa	CDR3nt
-	TRBV5-1	TRBJ2-2	-	CASSLLQGGNTGELFF	TGCGCCAGCAGCTTGCTGCAAGGAGGGAACACCGGGGAGCTGTTTTTT
-	TRBV11-3	TRBJ1-2	-	CASSLTGSIGYTF	TGTGCCAGCAGCCTGACGGGATCTATTGGCTACACCTTC
-	TRBV5-1	TRBJ1-1	few	CASSLEAGDTEAFF	TGCGCCAGCAGCTTGGAGGCAGGAGACACTGAAGCTTTCTTT
TRBD1	TRBV5-1	TRBJ2-5	-	CASSPGGGSETQYF	TGCGCCAGCAGCCCAGGGGGCGGTTCGGAGACCCAGTACTTC
-	TRBV28	TRBJ1-2	few	CASRGPGYGYTF	TGTGCCAGCCGGGGACCGGGATATGGCTACACCTTC
-	TRBV18	TRBJ2-6	few	CASSSSGANVLTF	TGTGCCAGCTCGTCCTCTGGGGCCAACGTCCTGACTTTC
-	TRBV11-2	TRBJ2-1	-	CASSTVGGPGEQFF	TGTGCCAGCAGCACAGTGGGGGGGCCGGGTGAGCAGTTCTTC
TRBD1	TRBV7-9	TRBJ2-7	once	CASSSNRDRSSYEQYF	TGTGCCAGCAGCTCGAACCGGGACAGGTCCTCCTACGAGCAGTACTTC
TRBD1	TRBV5-4	TRBJ1-6	-	CASSPTGQGRDSPLHF	TGTGCCAGCAGCCCCACGGGACAGGGCAGGGATTCACCCCTCCACTTT
-	TRBV29-1	TRBJ1-6	-	CSVVEGRNSPLHF	TGCAGCGTTGTGGAGGGGAGGAATTCACCCCTCCACTTT
-	TRBV2	TRBJ1-6	-	CASSEEVARDSPLHF	TGTGCCAGCAGTGAAGAGGTCGCGCGGGATTCACCCCTCCACTTT
-	TRBV2	TRBJ1-1	-	CASSWAWGSVNEAFF	TGTGCCAGCAGTTGGGCCTGGGGGTCAGTAAATGAAGCTTTCTTT
TRBD1	TRBV7-2	TRBJ1-2	-	CASSPGQGRLYGYTF	TGTGCCAGCAGCCCAGGACAGGGCCGGCTATATGGCTACACCTTC
-	TRBV7-9	TRBJ2-5	-	CASSFRETQYF	TGTGCCAGCAGCTTTCGGGAGACCCAGTACTTC
-	TRBV7-2	TRBJ2-3	-	CASSETYGDTQYF	TGTGCCAGCAGCGAGACTTATGGAGATACGCAGTATTTT
TRBD1	TRBV6-5	TRBJ1-2	-	CASSRTGGRGYTF	TGTGCCAGCAGCCGGACAGGAGGTCGCGGCTACACCTTC
-	TRBV6-1	TRBJ1-1	-	CASSETGTVNTEAFF	TGTGCCAGCAGTGAAACCGGGACGGTGAACACTGAAGCTTTCTTT
TRBD1	TRBV7-9	TRBJ1-5	-	CASSLAGGQPQHF	TGTGCCAGCAGCTTGGCAGGGGGACAGCCCCAGCATTTT
TRBD1	TRBV6-1	TRBJ1-1	-	CASKTGVMTEAFF	TGTGCCAGCAAGACAGGGGTTATGACTGAAGCTTTCTTT
-	TRBV5-1	TRBJ1-1	few	CASSLDRQNTEAFF	TGCGCCAGCAGCTTGGATCGGCAGAACACTGAAGCTTTCTTT
TRBD1	TRBV7-6	TRBJ2-3	-	CASSRRQGAGDTQYF	TGTGCCAGCAGCCGTCGACAGGGGGCGGGGGATACGCAGTATTTT
-	TRBV9	TRBJ1-1	few	CASSVTVTNTEAFF	TGTGCCAGCAGCGTAACAGTCACGAACACTGAAGCTTTCTTT
-	TRBV7-2	TRBJ1-4	-	CASSSYRETGEKLFF	TGTGCCAGCAGCTCCTACAGGGAAACGGGGGAAAAACTGTTTTTT
-	TRBV5-4	TRBJ2-5	-	CASSTRGQETQYF	TGTGCCAGCAGCACCCGGGGCCAAGAGACCCAGTACTTC
-	TRBV6-1	TRBJ1-4	-	CASSARENEKLFF	TGTGCCAGCTCGGCGAGGGAAAATGAAAAACTGTTTTTT
-	TRBV29-1	TRBJ2-7	-	CSVEVGRAPYEQYF	TGCAGCGTTGAGGTCGGCAGGGCCCCCTACGAGCAGTACTTC
-	TRBV6-5	TRBJ1-6	-	CASSYEGKNSPLHF	TGTGCCAGCAGTTACGAGGGGAAGAATTCACCCCTCCACTTT
-	TRBV11-3	TRBJ2-7	-	CASSPRPPVVGRYEQYF	TGTGCCAGCAGCCCCCGTCCCCCCGTAGTGGGGAGGTACGAGCAGTACTTC
-	TRBV19	TRBJ2-4	-	CASSPRGGGKNIQYF	TGTGCCAGTAGTCCCCGCGGCGGCGGCAAAAACATTCAGTACTTC
-	TRBV18	TRBJ1-1	-	CASSPLDAGVEAFF	TGTGCCAGCTCACCACTAGACGCAGGGGTTGAAGCTTTCTTT
TRBD2	TRBV6-5	TRBJ2-1	-	CASSSSSGAPHEQFF	TGTGCCAGCAGTTCCTCGAGCGGGGCCCCCCATGAGCAGTTCTTC
-	TRBV7-2	TRBJ1-5	-	CASSPGTGEGQPQHF	TGTGCCAGCAGCCCTGGAACCGGCGAGGGCCAGCCCCAGCATTTT
-	TRBV30	TRBJ2-2	-	CAWNGVRTGELFF	TGTGCCTGGAACGGGGTTCGCACCGGGGAGCTGTTTTTT
-	TRBV7-3	TRBJ1-2	-	CASGPGTDSGGYTF	TGTGCCAGCGGCCCAGGGACGGACTCAGGTGGCTACACCTTC
-	TRBV5-4	TRBJ2-3	-	CASSRTRTSTDTQYF	TGTGCCAGCAGCCGAACAAGGACTAGCACAGATACGCAGTATTTT
TRBD1	TRBV6-5	TRBJ2-2	-	CASSYRTGPAGELFF	TGTGCCAGCAGTTATCGGACAGGGCCGGCCGGGGAGCTGTTTTTT
TRBD1	TRBV2	TRBJ1-2	-	CASPSAGGNGYTF	TGTGCCAGTCCCAGTGCAGGGGGCAATGGCTACACCTTC
TRBD1	TRBV7-2	TRBJ2-5	-	CASSQDRASRLEYF	TGTGCCAGCAGCCAGGACAGGGCCTCCCGTTTAGAGTACTTC
TRBD1	TRBV11-3	TRBJ2-3	once	CASSFVPGQVSTDTQYF	TGTGCCAGCAGCTTCGTCCCGGGACAGGTTAGCACAGATACGCAGTATTTT
-	TRBV7-9	TRBJ2-3	few	CASSSGGLGPDTQYF	TGTGCCAGCTCCTCGGGTGGGCTCGGCCCAGATACGCAGTATTTT